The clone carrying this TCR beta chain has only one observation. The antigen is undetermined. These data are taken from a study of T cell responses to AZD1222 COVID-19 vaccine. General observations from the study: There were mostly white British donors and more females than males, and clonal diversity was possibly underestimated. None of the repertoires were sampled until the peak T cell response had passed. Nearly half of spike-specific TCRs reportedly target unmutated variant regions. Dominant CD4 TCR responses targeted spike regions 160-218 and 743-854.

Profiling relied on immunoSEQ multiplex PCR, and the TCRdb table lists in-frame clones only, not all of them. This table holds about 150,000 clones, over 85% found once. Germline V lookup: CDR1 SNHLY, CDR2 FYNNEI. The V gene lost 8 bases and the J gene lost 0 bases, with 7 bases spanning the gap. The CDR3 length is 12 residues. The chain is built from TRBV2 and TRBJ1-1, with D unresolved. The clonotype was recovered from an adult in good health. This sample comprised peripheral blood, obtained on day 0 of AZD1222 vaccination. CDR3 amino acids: CASGDMNTEAFF. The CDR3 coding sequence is TGTGCCAGCGGGGATATGAACACTGAAGCTTTCTTT.